The entry below describes one TCR beta chain. Its antigen is still unknown. This sample stems from a study of shared clonotypes between healthy human individuals. Study conclusions and caveats: Non-shared clonotypes were found to have lower generation probabilities than the clonotypes that were shared by all four of the sorted-subset donors.

Repertoires were generated with immunoSEQ multiplex PCR, while TCRdb's copy carries only in-frame clones and drops some. This table has roughly 2 million clones, about 94% appearing once. The ends were cut back, 0 bases at V and 4 bases at J, with 6 bases in the middle. Germline assignment: CDR1 SGHDT and CDR2 YYEEEE. The CDR3 runs to 13 residues. The rearrangement links TRBV5-6 to TRBJ2-3; D is uncertain. This TCR came from a man aged 18-30 years in good health. The specimen was naive CD4+ T cells sorted from blood. Subset indicated: CD45RA+ positively selected. The CDR3 reads CASSLGGPDTQYF. In nucleotides, the CDR3 is TGTGCCAGCAGCTTGGGAGGACCAGATACGCAGTATTTT.